This T cell receptor beta chain comes out of a study of blood T cell repertoires in COVID-19. This CDR3 contains 15 residues. Germline V gene lookup returns CDR1 SGHDT and CDR2 YYEEEE. The V and J ends lost 4 bases and 5 bases, in that order; junction bases with no gene match: 10. Original analysis: Estimated nucleated cell counts came from reference gene primer amplification. Using immunoSEQ multiplex PCR, the repertoire was profiled, and TCRdb retains in-frame clones only, with some absent. That table gives V, J and clone size, and the DNA gave D and trimming. The sample holds around 160,000 clones; 65% to 85% are singletons and the top ten take 5.5% to 7.5%. Participants classified as exposed had met a COVID-19 case within 2 weeks before study entry.

The rearrangement uses TRBV5-6 and TRBJ2-7, with 9 positions matching TRBD1. The sequencing input was PBMCs or T cells enriched from blood (not recorded which). The TCR comes from a woman aged 45-65 years who had been exposed to COVID-19. CDR3 protein: CASSLGNRGRDEQYF. CDR3 nucleotide sequence: TGTGCCAGCAGCCTCGGGAACAGGGGGCGCGACGAGCAGTACTTC.